This note documents a single T cell receptor beta chain sequence. Its antigen is still unknown. From germline, CDR1 is LNHDA and CDR2 SQIVND (reference sequence). Germline trimming cut 4 bases from V and 6 bases from J; bases unmatched to any gene: 8. The CDR3 totals 15 residues. This sample is drawn from a study of graft-versus-host responses after intestinal transplantation. TCRdb's table, derived via immunoSEQ multiplex PCR, lists solely in-frame clones and lacks some. The table has 50,000 to 75,000 clones, about 94% seen once. The chain is built from TRBV19 and TRBJ1-5, with 8 bases identical to TRBD1. The receptor was derived from a human donor who was the organ donor for an intestinal transplant. The sample was unstimulated CD4+ T cells sorted from spleen or lymph node cells, taken before transplant. CDR3 sequence reads: CASSKGRRGLQPQHF. The CDR3 nucleotides read TGTGCCAGTAGTAAGGGTCGCAGGGGGCTTCAGCCCCAGCATTTT.